The 32 T cell receptor beta chains given below trace back to one sample, sequenced in a study of blood T cells in healthy people across ages (dated by TCRdb to 2014 to 2015). Libraries were built with 5' RACE. TCRdb names Illumina HiSeq 2500 as the instrument used. A second PCR of roughly 7 to 12 cycles was run with a J-beta primer mix and a sample-barcoded 5' primer. The raw public reads went through TCRdb reprocessing: fastp at Q25, MiXCR clone calling, in-frame beta chains kept. Rows are combined by CDR3 protein, so each entry shows the most common genes and DNA. The sample table lists hundreds of thousands of distinct CDR3 sequences, around 62% of them with a count of one. Around a quarter of the sample is held by the ten biggest clonotypes. The source material was blood. The receptors were sampled from a man aged 30 to 45 in good health.

This clonotype was seen just once. V usage is TRBV11-1 and J usage is TRBJ2-3, with a tentative D call TRBD2 (6 bases). This CDR3 spans 15 amino acids. Germline CDR1 is SGHAT and CDR2 is FQDESV (reference sequence). V lost 3 bases, J lost 6 bases, and 16 bases lay in between. The CDR3 DNA reads TGTGCCAGCAGCTTGCGGGCCAAGGCGGGGGATACGCAGTATTTT. Its protein product is CASSLRAKAGDTQYF.

This clonotype was observed a few times. The chain combines TRBV4-3 with TRBJ2-7, with a possible D match to TRBD1 (6 bases). Trimming shortened V by 0 bases and J by 2 bases, and 20 bases separated the two germline ends. This CDR3 comprises 18 residues. Germline V gene sequence: CDR1 LGHNA, CDR2 YSLEER. Here the CDR3 reads CASSQDLTGTSGPYEQYF. DNA of the CDR3: TGCGCCAGCAGCCAAGATTTAACGGGGACATCGGGACCCTACGAGCAGTACTTC.

V gene TRBV6-2 or TRBV6-3 combines with J gene TRBJ1-2; a possible D gene is TRBD1 (6 bases). Germline V gives CDR1 MNHEY, CDR2 SVGEGT. The CDR3 covers 15 residues. Trimming removed 5 bases at V and 5 bases at J, with 18 bases between. For the CDR3, the DNA is TGTGCCAGCAGTGGACGTCGGGGGCGATATTATGGCTACACCTTC. Translation: CASSGRRGRYYGYTF.

Only a few counts were recorded for this clonotype. This chain uses TRBV6-2 or TRBV6-3 with TRBJ2-4, with 8 bases that match TRBD2. The J call may be wrong; the DNA end is better matched by TRBJ2-7. Per germline, CDR1 MNHEY and CDR2 SVGEGT. The CDR3 totals 14 residues. The CDR3 coding sequence is TGTGCCAGCAACATGGGACTAGGCGGCTACGAGCAGTACTTC. Protein: CASNMGLGGYEQYF.

Notes on this clonotype: One end of the junction does not line up with germline, which may come from a read error. The chain carries TRBV18 and TRBJ2-6; possible D gene TRBD2, 6 bases. Per germline, CDR1 KGHSH and CDR2 LQKENI. The CDR3 is made up of 16 amino acids. This CDR3 is CASSPAGSSGTNVLTF. CDR3 sequence (DNA): TGTGCCAGCTCCCCGGCGGGAAGCTCTGGGACCAACGTCCTGACTTTC.

This clonotype was seen a few times. The rearrangement joins TRBV7-3 to TRBJ2-1, with 8 bases identical to TRBD1. Germline V CDR1 and CDR2: SGHTA, FQGTGA. The length of the CDR3 is 15 residues. Trimming removed 4 bases from V and 7 bases from J; junction bases left unmatched: 9. CDR3 residues: CASSSSGGGENEQFF. CDR3 nucleotides: TGTGCCAGCAGCTCATCAGGGGGCGGGGAAAATGAGCAGTTCTTC.

This chain connects TRBV9 to TRBJ2-6; TRBD1 matches at 8 bases. Germline CDR1 and CDR2: SGDLS and YYNGEE. This CDR3 has 16 amino acids. The trim removed 4 bases at V and 4 bases at J, leaving 7 bases unmatched. This chain's CDR3 is CASSPRTGPGANVLTF. CDR3 DNA sequence: TGTGCCAGCAGCCCTCGGACAGGGCCCGGGGCCAACGTCCTGACTTTC.

The chain carries TRBV29-1 and TRBJ2-1; D may match TRBD1 or TRBD2 (6 bases each). The CDR3 has 12 amino acids. Germline values: CDR1 SQVTM, CDR2 ANQGSEA. V dropped 5 bases and J dropped 3 bases, with 8 bases sitting between them. CDR3 sequence: CSVKGGYNEQFF. DNA of the CDR3: TGCAGCGTTAAGGGGGGCTACAATGAGCAGTTCTTC.

This clonotype has a handful of counts. The chain employs TRBV12-3 or TRBV12-4 and TRBJ1-5, with unresolved D. Trimming left V 5 bases short and J 3 bases short, with 11 bases between. The length of the CDR3 is 14 residues. The CDR3 DNA reads as TGTGCCAGCAGTAACCGACGGCACAATCAGCCCCAGCATTTT. It specifies CASSNRRHNQPQHF.

The CDR3 DNA follows: TGTGCCAGCGAGGCGAAATCTGAGTTCTTC. Translation gives CASEAKSEFF. The chain has TRBV2 and TRBJ2-1, with D hard to call. Trimming took off 8 bases at V and 14 bases at J, with 13 bases between the two ends. The length of the CDR3 is 10 residues. CDR1 is SNHLY and CDR2 is FYNNEI in the germline V gene.

This clonotype was counted a few times. The chain uses TRBV12-5 and TRBJ2-4; the match to TRBD1 covers 10 bases. The assigned J gene may be wrong: the sequence end matches TRBJ2-7 better. Germline V CDR1 and CDR2: LGHNT, FRNRAP. The CDR3 sequence is 17 residues long. The DNA for the CDR3 is TGTGCTAGTGGCCCCTTGGGGATTAGACAGGGGGCCTTCGAGCAGTACTTC. It specifies CASGPLGIRQGAFEQYF.

The rearrangement joins TRBV29-1 to TRBJ2-5; no reliable D call. Trimming took 7 bases from V and 4 from J, leaving 10 bases between them. Germline loops: CDR1 SQVTM, CDR2 ANQGSEA. The CDR3 length is 11 residues. CDR3 amino acids: CSARRLETQYF. DNA of the CDR3: TGCAGCGCGAGACGGCTAGAGACCCAGTACTTC.

The chain couples TRBV20-1 to TRBJ1-5; D gene ambiguous. Trimming removed 3 bases from V and 0 bases from J, with 9 bases in between. The CDR3 spans 14 residues. Looked up from germline, CDR1 is DFQATT and CDR2 is SNEGSKA (reference sequence). CDR3 in DNA: TGCAGTGCTAGTACGGACTATAGCAATCAGCCCCAGCATTTT. Its protein is CSASTDYSNQPQHF.

This sequence joins TRBV27 and TRBJ2-1, with TRBD1 as a possible D gene (6 bases). The CDR3 totals 14 residues. Germline loops: CDR1 MNHEY, CDR2 SMNVEV (reference sequence). The ends were cut back, 3 bases at V and 4 bases at J, with 10 bases in the middle. The CDR3 here is CASSFGTSYNEQFF. CDR3 bases: TGTGCCAGCAGTTTCGGGACATCGTACAATGAGCAGTTCTTC.

The chain has TRBV9 and TRBJ1-1, with D uncertain. CDR1 and CDR2 (germline): SGDLS, YYNGEE. Trimming stripped 6 bases from V and 5 bases from J, with 14 bases between. The CDR3 has 13 amino acids. CDR3 DNA sequence: TGTGCCAGCAACCGAGTCGGTAGTACTGAAGCTTTCTTT. Its translation is CASNRVGSTEAFF. Filled out from reference TRBV9 and TRBJ1-1, the complete variable domain reads DSGVTQTPKHLITATGQRVTLRCSPRSGDLSVYWYQQSLDQGLQFLIQYYNGEERAKGNILERFSAQQFPDLHSELNLSSLELGDSALYFCASNRVGSTEAFFGQGTRLTVV.

The J gene is TRBJ2-5, the V gene TRBV14; a possible D gene is TRBD2 (6 bases). The germline V gene has CDR1 SGHDN and CDR2 FVKESK. The CDR3 has 15 residues. Between the trimmed V and J ends, which lost 2 bases and 8 bases, there was a span of 18 bases. The CDR3 protein is CASSQLGTLTKTQYF. CDR3 DNA sequence: TGTGCCAGCAGCCAACTTGGGACTCTAACGAAAACCCAGTACTTC.

This chain joins TRBV7-2 and TRBJ1-2; D possibly corresponds to TRBD1 (5 bases). Trimming removed 5 bases from V and 11 bases from J, with 18 bases in between. In germline, CDR1 is SGHTA, CDR2 FQGNSA. The CDR3 is made up of 13 amino acids. CDR3 in amino acids: CASSAGARVLYTF. Written as DNA, the CDR3 is TGTGCCAGCAGCGCCGGGGCCCGGGTGTTGTACACCTTC.

J is TRBJ1-6 and V is TRBV3-1; the D is unclear. V was shortened by 4 bases and J by 1 base, with 11 bases between the two germline ends. CDR3 length: 16 residues. CDR1 is LGHDT and CDR2 is YNNKEL in the germline V gene (reference sequence). The CDR3 DNA reads TGTGCCAGCAGCCTAAACCGGGGTTCCTATAATTCACCCCTCCACTTT. Translation gives CASSLNRGSYNSPLHF.

This rearrangement joins TRBV9 to TRBJ2-7; TRBD2 matches 7 bases. Germline CDR1 reads SGDLS; CDR2 reads YYNGEE. This CDR3 comprises 14 residues. J was trimmed by 4 bases and V by 0 bases; bases with no gene match: 4. As DNA, the CDR3 is TGTGCCAGCAGCGTAGTTCCGGGGGGATACGAGCAGTACTTC. Translation: CASSVVPGGYEQYF.

J is TRBJ2-5 and V is TRBV10-3; D is possibly TRBD1 (7 bases). The assigned J gene may be wrong: the sequence end matches TRBJ2-7 better. Looked up from germline, CDR1 is ENHRY and CDR2 is SYGVKD. The CDR3 has 13 residues. CDR3 protein: CASRGDNFDEQYF. CDR3 DNA sequence: TGTGCCAGCAGGGGGGACAATTTCGACGAGCAGTACTTC.

This clonotype turned up a few times. The CDR3 bases are TGTGCCAGCACCAGCGGGGGAGAGACCCAGTACTTC. Encoded protein: CASTSGGETQYF. The V gene is TRBV12-3 or TRBV12-4, the J gene TRBJ2-5, with 8 bases matching TRBD2. The V and J ends lost 7 bases and 4 bases, in that order; junction bases with no gene match: 2. This CDR3 contains 12 residues.

The gene calls are TRBV7-8 and TRBJ2-5; D might be TRBD1 or TRBD2, each matching 5 bases. The length of the CDR3 is 13 residues. Germline V CDR1 and CDR2: SGHVS, FQNEAQ. Trimming shortened V by 11 bases and J by 1 base, and 14 bases separated the two germline ends. CDR3 region: CASHRDPQETQYF. CDR3 bases: TGTGCCTCCCATCGGGACCCCCAAGAGACCCAGTACTTC.

This clonotype was seen a handful of times. This chain connects TRBV12-3 or TRBV12-4 to TRBJ2-5; 7 nucleotides align to TRBD1. V was pared by 6 bases and J by 4 bases, with 11 bases of the junction left unmatched. This CDR3 is 15 amino acids long. The CDR3 region is CASSLWRAGGETQYF. The CDR3 DNA reads TGTGCCAGCAGCCTCTGGCGGGCAGGGGGAGAGACCCAGTACTTC.

The count of this clonotype is one. The V and J genes are TRBV7-2 and TRBJ2-1; D assignment may be TRBD1 or TRBD2 (6 bases each). Germline V gives CDR1 SGHTA, CDR2 FQGNSA. V dropped 6 bases and J dropped 7 bases, with 13 bases sitting between them. CDR3 length equals 13 residues. The DNA for the CDR3 is TGTGCCAGCAGTCTCCGGGGGCAAAATGAGCAGTTCTTC. Residues: CASSLRGQNEQFF.

The V gene is TRBV9, the J gene TRBJ2-5, with D perhaps TRBD1 (7 bases). Trimming cost V 3 bases and J 2 bases, with 14 bases left between them. This CDR3 spans 15 amino acids. The germline V gene has CDR1 SGDLS and CDR2 YYNGEE. CDR3 in amino acids: CASSGGTVIQETQYF. The CDR3 DNA reads as TGTGCCAGCAGCGGCGGGACAGTCATTCAAGAGACCCAGTACTTC.

J is TRBJ1-5 and V is TRBV20-1; a possible D gene is TRBD1 (5 bases). Germline CDR1 DFQATT, CDR2 SNEGSKA (reference sequence). CDR3 length equals 17 residues. V shed 3 bases and J shed 7 bases, with 25 bases lying between them. CDR3 DNA sequence: TGCAGTGCTAGGGCGGGGCCGCTGGACGGGTTGGGACAGCCCCAGCATTTT. It specifies CSARAGPLDGLGQPQHF.

The chain joins TRBV20-1 to TRBJ1-2; D is undetermined. The germline V and J ends were trimmed by 0 bases and 1 base, with 9 bases remaining between them. This CDR3 has 14 residues. Germline V gene data show CDR1 as DFQATT and CDR2 as SNEGSKA (reference sequence). The CDR3 DNA is TGCAGTGCTAGAGATCCTAGAGTTAACTATGGCTACACCTTC. Translation gives CSARDPRVNYGYTF.

This sequence joins TRBV19 and TRBJ2-2; D is uncertain. V was cut by 3 bases and J by 6 bases, with 5 bases left in between. CDR3 length equals 12 residues. The germline V gene has CDR1 LNHDA and CDR2 SQIVND (reference sequence). CDR3 loop: CASSIWAGELFF. The CDR3 region has the DNA TGTGCCAGTAGTATCTGGGCCGGGGAGCTGTTTTTT.

A few counts support this clonotype. V gene TRBV7-3 combines with J gene TRBJ2-6; 10 nucleotides align to TRBD1. The CDR3 consists of 18 residues. CDR1 is SGHTA, CDR2 FQGTGA, per germline. Germline trimming cut 5 bases from V and 3 bases from J; bases unmatched to any gene: 10. The CDR3 DNA reads as TGTGCCAGCAGCGTAAAGGAGGGGACAGGGGTTGGGGCCAACGTCCTGACTTTC. Translation gives CASSVKEGTGVGANVLTF.

CDR3 nucleotide sequence: TGCAGCGTTTTACAGGGGTCTAGCACAGATACGCAGTATTTT. Protein: CSVLQGSSTDTQYF. V is TRBV29-1 and J is TRBJ2-3; 7 bases line up with TRBD1. Looked up from germline, CDR1 is SQVTM and CDR2 is ANQGSEA. The CDR3 is 14 residues long. Unmatched junction bases numbered 5, after V lost 5 bases and J lost 0 bases.

The J gene is TRBJ2-5, the V gene TRBV5-1; the D gene is possibly TRBD1 (6 bases). This CDR3 has 13 residues. The germline CDR1 and CDR2 sequences are SGHRS and YFSETQ. Trimming left V 4 bases short and J 5 bases short, with 12 bases between. CDR3 loop: CASSPGQLETQYF. CDR3 nucleotides: TGCGCCAGCAGCCCCGGACAGTTGGAGACCCAGTACTTC.

This clonotype was counted only a few times. V and J are TRBV29-1 and TRBJ2-3; 15 bases align to TRBD2. Losses at the gene ends were 7 bases for V and 3 bases for J; bases not matched to a gene: 2. The CDR3 covers 14 residues. Germline lookup yields CDR1 SQVTM and CDR2 ANQGSEA. The CDR3 bases are TGCAGCGGCGGACTAGCGGGGGGGACAGATACGCAGTATTTT. It specifies CSGGLAGGTDTQYF.